The 20 T cell receptor beta chains reported below all come from one sample, sequenced in a study of neurological immune-mediated disorders. TCRdb reanalysed the 5' RACE reads using MiXCR and keeps one entry per CDR3 protein. This table holds 49,000 or so distinct CDR3 sequences, just under 4.5% found once. Specimen: PBMCs. Every receptor here comes from a woman aged 55 to 70 with multiple sclerosis.

Ten or more counts support this clonotype. The V and J genes are TRBV10-2 and TRBJ2-1; the D gene is possibly TRBD2 (5 bases). In germline, CDR1 is WSHSY, CDR2 SAAADI. Trimming took 3 bases from V and 9 from J, leaving 12 bases between them. The CDR3 has 13 amino acids. CDR3 DNA: TGCGCCAGCAGTGACCTAGCTTGGAGTGAGCAGTTCTTC. Its protein product is CASSDLAWSEQFF.

This clonotype has ten or more counts. This sequence joins TRBV6-2 or TRBV6-3 and TRBJ2-1; D gene ambiguous. The CDR3 runs to 14 residues. Germline V gives CDR1 MNHEY, CDR2 SVGEGT. Trimming took 4 bases from V and 8 from J, leaving 15 bases between them. CDR3 residues: CASSWMVRTDEQFF. DNA for the CDR3: TGTGCCAGCAGTTGGATGGTGAGAACCGATGAGCAGTTCTTC.

This clonotype has ten or more counts. The J gene is TRBJ2-3, the V gene TRBV9, with D tentatively TRBD1 (5 bases). The CDR3 contains 18 residues. Germline CDR1 SGDLS, CDR2 YYNGEE. V was cut by 3 bases and J by 1 base, with 21 bases left in between. CDR3 DNA sequence: TGTGCCAGCAGCGCAGAAAAGTTGGGGCGAGAGGGCACAGATACGCAGTATTTT. This sequence encodes CASSAEKLGREGTDTQYF.

There are many counts of this clonotype. The chain recombines TRBV9 with TRBJ1-4; D unresolved. V was trimmed by 4 bases and J by 8 bases, leaving 18 bases between them. Germline loops: CDR1 SGDLS, CDR2 YYNGEE. The CDR3 consists of 15 residues. CDR3 in amino acids: CASSQSGGMKEKLFF. The DNA for the CDR3 is TGTGCCAGCAGCCAATCAGGTGGGATGAAGGAAAAACTGTTTTTT.

This clonotype was detected ten times or more. The J gene is TRBJ2-1, the V gene TRBV2; D uncertain. CDR3 length equals 14 residues. Germline V CDR1 and CDR2: SNHLY, FYNNEI. V lost 5 bases to trimming and J lost 4 bases, with 12 bases between them. CDR3 residues: CASSLTGSYNEQFF. The DNA of the CDR3 is TGTGCCAGCAGTCTCACTGGGTCTTACAATGAGCAGTTCTTC.

In this sample, this clonotype turned up many times. The chain uses TRBV3-1 and TRBJ2-1; 8 nucleotides match TRBD2. The germline V gene encodes CDR1 LGHDT and CDR2 YNNKEL (reference sequence). CDR3 length: 15 residues. After removal of 3 bases from V and 4 bases from J, the junction contained 5 bases not matched to a gene. The CDR3: CASSQSLAEYNEQFF. The CDR3 DNA reads TGTGCCAGCAGCCAGTCACTAGCGGAATACAATGAGCAGTTCTTC.

The V and J genes are TRBV10-2 and TRBJ2-1; D is possibly TRBD2 (6 bases). Trimming pared 8 bases from V and 0 bases from J, leaving 11 bases between. The CDR3 is 14 amino acids. CDR1 WSHSY and CDR2 SAAADI come from the germline V gene. The CDR3 sequence: CASLATSSYNEQFF. CDR3 nucleotides: TGCGCCAGCCTAGCGACTAGCTCCTACAATGAGCAGTTCTTC.

The sample holds many counts of this clonotype. The rearrangement uses TRBV7-2 and TRBJ2-3; D ambiguous. There are 15 residues in the CDR3. Germline values: CDR1 SGHTA, CDR2 FQGNSA. V lost 4 bases and J lost 2, with 13 bases in between. The CDR3: CASSSVTVSTDTQYF. The DNA of the CDR3 is TGTGCCAGCAGCTCGGTCACGGTCTCCACAGATACGCAGTATTTT.

The rearrangement uses TRBV7-3 and TRBJ2-2; TRBD2 aligns across 9 bases. The length of the CDR3 is 16 residues. Germline-derived CDR1 and CDR2 are SGHTA and FQGTGA. V lost 0 bases, J lost 7 bases, and 6 bases stayed unmatched. CDR3 residues: CASSLTSGGHGGELFF. CDR3 nucleotides: TGTGCCAGCAGCTTAACTAGCGGGGGACATGGCGGGGAGCTGTTTTTT. The whole variable domain, remainder taken from reference TRBV7-3 and TRBJ2-2, is GAGVSQTPSNKVTEKGKYVELRCDPISGHTALYWYRQSLGQGPEFLIYFQGTGAADDSGLPNDRFFAVRPEGSVSTLKIQRTERGDSAVYLCASSLTSGGHGGELFFGEGSRLTVL.

This clonotype was seen at least ten times. This chain links TRBV6-2 or TRBV6-3 with TRBJ1-6; a weak D match, TRBD1 (5 bases). Per the germline V gene, CDR1 is MNHEY and CDR2 is SVGEGT. Trimming pared 6 bases from V and 7 bases from J, leaving 16 bases between. The CDR3 contains 15 residues. CDR3 in amino acids: CASRHLDSINSPLHF. The DNA for the CDR3 is TGTGCCAGCAGGCACCTCGACAGCATCAATTCACCCCTCCACTTT.

This clonotype was counted ten times or more. The V and J genes are TRBV7-3 and TRBJ2-2; TRBD1 might be the D (5 bases). The ends were cut back, 4 bases at V and 0 bases at J, with 12 bases in the middle. The CDR3 sequence is 16 residues long. Germline CDR1 reads SGHTA; CDR2 reads FQGTGA. For the CDR3, the DNA is TGTGCCAGCAGCTCCCACAGGAGTGCGAACACCGGGGAGCTGTTTTTT. Protein product: CASSSHRSANTGELFF.

In its sample, this clonotype was seen many times. A read error may produce the germline difference seen at one junction end. The gene calls are TRBV10-2 and TRBJ1-5; D is unresolved. This CDR3 comprises 15 residues. Germline CDR1 and CDR2: WSHSY and SAAADI. The CDR3 DNA is TGCGCCAGCAGTGAGTCGACTCTGGGCAATCAGCCCCAGAATTTT. This codes for CASSESTLGNQPQNF.

This clonotype showed up many times. V gene TRBV20-1 combines with J gene TRBJ2-3; 7 nucleotides align to TRBD1. The CDR3 loop spans 16 amino acids. From germline, CDR1 is DFQATT and CDR2 SNEGSKA (reference sequence). V dropped 3 bases and J dropped 1; count of bases not matched to a gene: 10. The CDR3 DNA sequence: TGCAGTGCTAGCCAACACAGGGGACGGCGCACAGATACGCAGTATTTT. As protein: CSASQHRGRRTDTQYF.

The chain is built from TRBV15 and TRBJ2-1; D is uncertain. Trimming stripped 5 bases from V and 3 bases from J, with 8 bases between. CDR1 is LNHNV and CDR2 is YYDKDF in the germline V gene (reference sequence). The CDR3 loop spans 13 amino acids. This CDR3 is CATSLMGYNEQFF. In nucleotides, the CDR3 is TGTGCCACCAGCCTGATGGGCTACAATGAGCAGTTCTTC.

This clonotype has a handful of counts. CDR3 amino acids: CASSQGANEKLFF. The CDR3 DNA sequence: TGTGCCAGCAGCCAGGGGGCTAATGAAAAACTGTTTTTT. The chain employs TRBV7-2 and TRBJ1-4; 7 nucleotides agree with TRBD1. This CDR3 is built from 13 residues. CDR1 and CDR2 (germline): SGHTA, FQGNSA. The J segment lost 3 bases and the V segment lost 5 bases, leaving 0 bases of the junction unmatched.

This clonotype came up a few times. The V and J genes are TRBV5-6 and TRBJ2-5; no clear D. The CDR3 has 14 amino acids. Germline V gives CDR1 SGHDT, CDR2 YYEEEE. Between the trimmed V and J ends, which lost 0 bases and 1 base, there was a span of 7 bases. In nucleotides, the CDR3 is TGTGCCAGCAGCTTGGCCCAGGCCCAAGAGACCCAGTACTTC. As protein: CASSLAQAQETQYF. The whole variable domain, remainder taken from reference TRBV5-6 and TRBJ2-5, is DAGVTQSPTHLIKTRGQQVTLRCSPKSGHDTVSWYQQALGQGPQFIFQYYEEEERQRGNFPDRFSGHQFPNYSSELNVNALLLGDSALYLCASSLAQAQETQYFGPGTRLLVL.

The chain recombines TRBV11-2 with TRBJ1-4; the D is unclear. The CDR3 runs to 14 residues. CDR1 and CDR2 from the germline V gene are SGHAT and FQNNGV. Trimming took off 5 bases at V and 0 bases at J, with 7 bases between the two ends. CDR3 DNA sequence: TGTGCCAGCAGCCTGAATCCAACTAATGAAAAACTGTTTTTT. Amino acids: CASSLNPTNEKLFF.

This clonotype ranks as medium-sized. J is TRBJ1-5 and V is TRBV5-1, with a possible D match to TRBD1 (6 bases). With 4 bases removed from V and 4 bases from J, the gap between germline ends came to 12 bases. The germline CDR1 and CDR2 sequences are SGHRS and YFSETQ. This CDR3 region has 14 residues. This CDR3 reads CASSPGTKNQPQHF. DNA of the CDR3: TGCGCCAGCAGCCCCGGGACAAAGAATCAGCCCCAGCATTTT.

This clonotype has a count of ten or more. This chain joins TRBV12-3 or TRBV12-4 and TRBJ2-2, with 9 bases identical to TRBD2. Trimming removed 3 bases from V and 4 bases from J; junction bases left unmatched: 3. The CDR3 spans 15 residues. DNA of the CDR3: TGTGCCAGCAGTTTTAGCGGGGGCGGCACCGGGGAGCTGTTTTTT. Translation gives CASSFSGGGTGELFF.

This clonotype was recorded many times. This rearrangement joins TRBV20-1 to TRBJ1-2, with 7 bases matching TRBD1. The ends lost 0 bases at V and 7 bases at J; junction bases unmatched: 2. Germline lookup yields CDR1 DFQATT and CDR2 SNEGSKA (reference sequence). The CDR3 covers 12 residues. The CDR3 bases are TGCAGTGCTAGAGACAGGGACAGTGGCTACACCTTC. Encoded protein: CSARDRDSGYTF.